This T cell receptor (beta chain) was identified in a study of shared clonotypes between healthy human individuals. Notes on the study in general: It was expected that sequencing depth would affect clonotype sharing among donors.

Repertoires were generated with immunoSEQ multiplex PCR, while TCRdb's copy carries only in-frame clones and drops some. Here the sample spans fewer than 600,000 clones, roughly 80% being singletons. Trimming removed 0 bases from V and 6 bases from J; junction bases left unmatched: 8. The CDR3 runs 16 residues. In germline, CDR1 is SGHRS, CDR2 YFSETQ. Remarks on this clone: The antigen remains undetermined.

The donors, healthy adults who were HIV-negative, had experienced no recent acute infections or vaccinations. This TCR derives from a woman aged 40 to 50 in good health. Some clones in this sample may be carry-over from other donors' samples. The chain is built from TRBV5-1 and TRBJ2-3; 9 bases match TRBD1. The sample comprised PBMCs. The CDR3 is CASSLGYGGTGDTQYF. Written as DNA, the CDR3 is TGCGCCAGCAGCTTGGGTTACGGCGGGACAGGGGATACGCAGTATTTT. Complete variable domain (other parts from reference TRBV5-1 and TRBJ2-3): KAGVTQTPRYLIKTRGQQVTLSCSPISGHRSVSWYQQTPGQGLQFLFEYFSETQRNKGNFPGRFSGRQFSNSRSEMNVSTLELGDSALYLCASSLGYGGTGDTQYFGPGTRLTVL.